This T cell receptor beta chain was sequenced in a study of Graves' ophthalmopathy and Graves' hyperthyroidism (dated by TCRdb to the late 2010s). At the level of the whole study: Hyperthyroidism was considered stable if no progression to ophthalmopathy occurred within 18 months of follow-up. In total, some 140 blood samples were TCR-sequenced: 40 to 45 ophthalmopathy, around 75 hyperthyroidism and around 17 hyperthyroidism-to-ophthalmopathy patients. Once sampling was done, hyperthyroidism patients were given methimazole at a starting dose of 30 mg daily, while ophthalmopathy patients were given high-dose intravenous methylprednisolone. The study used TCR beta repertoire signatures to distinguish Graves' ophthalmopathy from Graves' hyperthyroidism and to predict progression to ophthalmopathy. In more than five hyperthyroidism patients, T-cell repertoires of thyroid tissue and blood were compared. To explore V-J signatures distinguishing ophthalmopathy from hyperthyroidism, a discovery set of about 99 patients (roughly 45 ophthalmopathy, 55 to 60 stable hyperthyroidism) was enrolled. An independent validation cohort was composed of 18 hyperthyroidism patients and about 16 patients who later progressed from hyperthyroidism to ophthalmopathy.

The paper as a whole reports these results and caveats: Sample size was not statistically predetermined, and group allocation was not concealed from the investigators. In cross-validation, the 13-signature model distinguished ophthalmopathy from stable hyperthyroidism with 87.88% sensitivity and over 81% specificity, while in the test set the corresponding values were approximately 80% and 75%. Among expanded thyroid clonotypes with frequency above 0.001, most also showed up in blood, which suggests that blood repertoires may reflect the thyroid immune response. In validation, the model predicted ophthalmopathy progression with about 71% sensitivity and 72.22% specificity; more than ten predicted patients were CT-confirmed with GO in a median of roughly 6.8 months.

Concerning this clonotype itself: Its target antigen remains unknown. This likely comes from a read error, as the CDR3 has no conserved phenylalanine or tryptophan at its end.

Patients with hyperthyroidism were aged 18 to 65 years, had been newly diagnosed, and had a disease duration of less than 2 months. Patients with other autoimmune diseases, uncontrolled infections, pregnancy or lactation were excluded from the study. Diagnosis was based on clinical symptoms, serum thyroxine, TRAb, thyroid ultrasound and orbital computed tomography. Total RNA was extracted with Trizol reagent and quality-checked on an Agilent 2100 Bioanalyzer. For repertoire sequencing, TCR beta CDR3 regions were amplified from RNA transcripts. A first-round RT-PCR used HTBI primers with the Qiagen OneStep RT-PCR kit, followed by a second-round multiplex PCR, size selection and purification. The libraries underwent paired-end sequencing with 100 bp reads on an Illumina HiSeq2000. In the authors' own workflow: Reads were processed with SOAPnuke, discarding reads with adapters, uncalled bases, mean Phred below 15, or no exact constant-primer or identifier match. COPE v1.2.5 was used to merge high-quality paired reads. Each unique nucleotide sequence was defined as a clonotype, and clonotypes were aligned to IMGT TRB V, D and J references with MiTCR v1.1. The analysis was limited to V-J combinations with a frequency above 0.0001, which together covered approximately 99% of repertoires. A TCR clonal expansion and chaos score per V-J combination was defined as the ratio of F50 clonal expansion to chaos observed in the TCRdist matrix. Welch's t-statistics and random forest were used to reduce the features to about a dozen V-J combinations, which were then used as input to a naive Bayes classifier. Thyroid-blood repertoire similarity was quantified with the Morisita-Horn index. TCRdb itself trimmed the public reads at Q25 with fastp, ran MiXCR and retained productive beta chains. Rows are combined by CDR3 protein, so each entry shows the most common genes and DNA. TCRdb's processing, not the authors', yielded these V and J calls. A total of some 1.1 million distinct CDR3 sequences appear in this sample, around a third of them only once. The top ten clonotypes cover 11% of the sample.

The clonotype was recovered from an adult man with Graves' hyperthyroidism. Material for sequencing was peripheral blood or thyroid tissue (not recorded which).

This receptor carries the CDR3 CASKFMLGQSYEQYL. DNA sequence: TGTGCCAGCAAGTTCATGTTAGGGCAGTCCTACGAGCAGTACTTA. The chain uses TRBV7-8 and TRBJ2-7; no D gene call is confident. The CDR3 comprises 15 residues, both ends counted. Only the CDR3 part of the read is kept: 45 bases, read in frame from the first base. Trimming removed 7 bases from V and 1 base from J, leaving 17 bases between the germline ends. From a lookup of the germline V gene, CDR1 and CDR2 are SGHVS and FQNEAQ.